Listed here are 23 T cell receptor beta chains from one sample, sequenced in a study of T cell changes during pregnancy in multiple sclerosis. Using immunoSEQ multiplex PCR, the repertoire was profiled, and TCRdb retains in-frame clones only, with some absent. Of 30,000 to 40,000 clones in the sample, roughly 89% were seen once. Specimen: CD4+ T cells from peripheral blood mononuclear cells, collected in the second trimester of pregnancy. These receptors were taken from a female donor with multiple sclerosis, enrolled in a pregnancy study.

The chain carries TRBV4-3 and TRBJ1-5; D call uncertain. Between the trimmed V and J ends, which lost 4 bases and 9 bases, there was a span of 16 bases. The germline CDR1 and CDR2 sequences are LGHNA and YSLEER. The CDR3 runs 14 residues. CDR3 DNA sequence: TGCGCCAGCAGCCCGACCTGGATATCGGGGCCCCAGCATTTT. Protein product: CASSPTWISGPQHF.

The chain couples TRBV19 to TRBJ2-3; 11 nucleotides agree with TRBD2. The CDR3 totals 17 residues. Germline V gene lookup returns CDR1 LNHDA and CDR2 SQIVND (reference sequence). Trimming removed 2 bases from V and 0 bases from J; junction bases left unmatched: 4. CDR3 amino acids: CASSIRLAGTSTDTQYF. CDR3 in DNA: TGTGCCAGTAGTATAAGACTAGCGGGAACTAGCACAGATACGCAGTATTTT. The entire variable domain, with the rest obtained from reference TRBV19 and TRBJ2-3, is as follows: DGGITQSPKYLFRKEGQNVTLSCEQNLNHDAMYWYRQDPGQGLRLIYYSQIVNDFQKGDIAEGYSVSREKKESFPLTVTSAQKNPTAFYLCASSIRLAGTSTDTQYFGPGTRLTVL.

J is TRBJ2-7 and V is TRBV5-1, with D maybe TRBD1 (6 bases). Germline loops: CDR1 SGHRS, CDR2 YFSETQ. With 3 bases removed from V and 2 bases from J, the gap between germline ends came to 15 bases. The CDR3 has 15 amino acids. The CDR3 DNA reads as TGCGCCAGCAGCTCACAGGGCGCCTTGACCTACGAGCAGTACTTC. Encoded protein: CASSSQGALTYEQYF.

V usage is TRBV7-6 and J usage is TRBJ1-3; D is undetermined. V lost 1 base, J lost 0 bases, and 13 bases lay in between. The germline V gene encodes CDR1 SGHVS and CDR2 FNYEAQ. The CDR3 extends over 17 amino acids. CDR3 DNA: TGTGCCAGCAGCTTAGTTCGGTCTCCAACCTCTGGAAACACCATATATTTT. Translating gives CASSLVRSPTSGNTIYF.

The chain's CDR3 is CASSVTGTEETQYF. The CDR3 DNA sequence: TGTGCCAGCAGCGTCACCGGGACAGAAGAGACCCAGTACTTC. This chain links TRBV9 with TRBJ2-5; 7 nucleotides line up with TRBD1. Germline V CDR1 and CDR2: SGDLS, YYNGEE. The CDR3 contains 14 residues. Trimming removed 2 bases from V and 3 bases from J; junction bases left unmatched: 4.

This clone occurred once. This sequence joins TRBV6-6 and TRBJ2-2; D might be TRBD2 (6 bases). The CDR3 extends over 16 amino acids. Trimming took 1 base from V and 5 from J, leaving 14 bases between them. Germline V lookup: CDR1 MNHNY, CDR2 SVGAGI (reference sequence). CDR3 DNA sequence: TGTGCCAGCAGTTACTTTGGAGGGGTTGGGACCGGGGAGCTGTTTTTT. Translated, it gives CASSYFGGVGTGELFF.

The chain links TRBV15 to TRBJ1-2; D not certain. This CDR3 has 14 residues. V dropped 1 base and J dropped 2 bases, with 8 bases sitting between them. Germline V gene sequence: CDR1 LNHNV, CDR2 YYDKDF (reference sequence). The CDR3 loop is CATSRGQANYGYTF. CDR3 bases: TGTGCCACCAGCAGAGGCCAGGCGAACTATGGCTACACCTTC.

CDR3 DNA: TGTGCCAGCAGCTTTGGACAGCCGGTCACTGAAGCTTTCTTT. Its protein is CASSFGQPVTEAFF. The chain has TRBV7-9 and TRBJ1-1, with D perhaps TRBD1 (6 bases). CDR1 and CDR2 from the germline V gene are SEHNR and FQNEAQ (reference sequence). The length of the CDR3 is 14 residues. Trimming cost V 3 bases and J 4 bases, with 12 bases left between them.

The V call is TRBV9, the J call TRBJ2-2; D ambiguous. CDR3 size: 14 residues. V shed 0 bases and J shed 4 bases, with 7 bases lying between them. Germline CDR1 SGDLS, CDR2 YYNGEE. The CDR3 is CASSVGVPTGELFF. CDR3 DNA: TGTGCCAGCAGCGTAGGAGTCCCCACCGGGGAGCTGTTTTTT.

The chain carries TRBV28 and TRBJ1-2, with 8 bases that match TRBD1. J gave up 6 bases and V 6 bases, and 6 bases lay outside the gene matches. The CDR3 sequence is 13 residues long. CDR1 and CDR2 (germline): MDHEN, SYDVKM. CDR3 in DNA: TGTGCCAGCAGCCCCTCAGGGGGCAATGGCTACACCTTC. Translating it yields CASSPSGGNGYTF.

The V call is TRBV5-1, the J call TRBJ1-2; 7 bases agree with TRBD1. Per germline, CDR1 SGHRS and CDR2 YFSETQ. Trimming cost V 2 bases and J 2 bases; bases outside gene matches: 0. The CDR3 has 13 residues. The DNA for the CDR3 is TGCGCCAGCAGCTTACAGGGGAACTATGGCTACACCTTC. Encoded protein: CASSLQGNYGYTF.

The chain has TRBV7-6 and TRBJ2-3; 11 bases are a match to TRBD1. In germline, CDR1 is SGHVS, CDR2 FNYEAQ. This CDR3 contains 16 residues. V was pared by 3 bases and J by 3 bases, with 5 bases of the junction left unmatched. In DNA, the CDR3 is TGTGCCAGCAGCTTGGGGACAGGGGGGAGTACAGATACGCAGTATTTT. Protein sequence: CASSLGTGGSTDTQYF.

The chain joins TRBV18 to TRBJ1-1, with D perhaps TRBD1 (5 bases). Germline CDR1 reads KGHSH; CDR2 reads LQKENI. The CDR3 length is 13 residues. Trimming removed 6 bases from V and 3 bases from J, with 11 bases in between. The CDR3 sequence: CASSQGGDTEAFF. The DNA for the CDR3 is TGTGCCAGCTCCCAGGGTGGGGACACTGAAGCTTTCTTT. Based on the CDR3 plus reference TRBV18 and TRBJ1-1, the full variable domain is NAGVMQNPRHLVRRRGQEARLRCSPMKGHSHVYWYRQLPEEGLKFMVYLQKENIIDESGMPKERFSAEFPKEGPSILRIQQVVRGDSAAYFCASSQGGDTEAFFGQGTRLTVV.

This sequence joins TRBV4-1 and TRBJ1-1; D gene ambiguous. The CDR3 is 15 amino acids. Looked up from germline, CDR1 is MGHRA and CDR2 is YSYEKL. Between the trimmed V and J ends, which lost 4 bases and 2 bases, there was a span of 14 bases. This CDR3 reads CASSPHPSTNTEAFF. The CDR3 DNA reads TGCGCCAGCAGCCCCCACCCCTCAACTAACACTGAAGCTTTCTTT.

J is TRBJ1-4 and V is TRBV6-8, with D possibly matching TRBD1 (5 bases). From germline, CDR1 is MNHGY and CDR2 SAAAGT. V lost 5 bases and J 0 bases, leaving 16 bases between the germline ends. The length of the CDR3 is 17 residues. The DNA for the CDR3 is TGTGCCAGCAGTCCCCTCAGGGCCGGTGCAACTAATGAAAAACTGTTTTTT. Its translation is CASSPLRAGATNEKLFF.

In this sample, this clone turned up once. The rearrangement joins TRBV4-2 to TRBJ1-4, with TRBD1 as a possible D gene (5 bases). V was pared by 1 base and J by 10 bases, with 22 bases between. The CDR3 runs 17 residues. The germline CDR1 and CDR2 sequences are LGHNA and YNFKEQ. The CDR3 loop reads CASSQANLAGILIKLFF. The CDR3, as DNA: TGTGCCAGCAGCCAAGCGAATCTCGCAGGGATCCTCATAAAACTGTTTTTT.

This chain connects TRBV5-1 to TRBJ1-6; no clear D gene. The V and J ends lost 4 bases and 3 bases respectively, with 11 bases between them. The CDR3 contains 15 residues. CDR1 is SGHRS and CDR2 is YFSETQ in the germline V gene. Here the CDR3 reads CASSQDLNYNSPLHF. CDR3 bases: TGCGCCAGCAGCCAGGATCTTAACTATAATTCACCCCTCCACTTT.

The chain uses TRBV28 and TRBJ2-7; 10 bases are a match to TRBD2. Trimming at V came to 6 bases and at J to 5 bases, leaving 7 bases not matched to a gene. Germline CDR1 is MDHEN and CDR2 is SYDVKM. The CDR3 spans 14 residues. The CDR3 loop reads CASSRSGRGHEQYF. The DNA for the CDR3 is TGTGCCAGCAGCCGGAGCGGGAGGGGCCACGAGCAGTACTTC.

This clone was seen a few times. The chain is built from TRBV6-4 and TRBJ1-1; a weak D match, TRBD1 (5 bases). Trimming pared 0 bases from V and 1 base from J, leaving 6 bases between. Germline V gene sequence: CDR1 MRHNA, CDR2 SNTAGT. The CDR3 has 14 amino acids. As DNA, the CDR3 is TGTGCCAGCAGTGACTCGGACAAGAACACTGAAGCTTTCTTT. Translating it yields CASSDSDKNTEAFF.

The chain joins TRBV9 to TRBJ1-4; D remains unclear. Trimming removed 4 bases from V and 8 bases from J, with 12 bases in between. This CDR3 spans 13 amino acids. Germline-derived CDR1 and CDR2 are SGDLS and YYNGEE. The CDR3 nucleotides read TGTGCCAGCAGCCTAACCCCGGGGGAAAAACTGTTTTTT. Translation gives CASSLTPGEKLFF.

The sample holds one count of this clone. This rearrangement joins TRBV7-2 to TRBJ2-1, with TRBD2 identical over 9 bases. This CDR3 is built from 15 residues. The germline CDR1 and CDR2 sequences are SGHTA and FQGNSA. The junction had 9 bases not matched to a gene; V was cut back by 2 bases and J by 10 bases. This chain's CDR3 is CASSLSLAGAREQFF. The CDR3 nucleotides read TGTGCCAGCAGCTTAAGTTTAGCGGGAGCCCGCGAGCAGTTCTTC.

This chain's CDR3 is CASRRGLAAYEQYF. Written as DNA, the CDR3 is TGTGCCAGCAGACGGGGACTAGCGGCCTACGAGCAGTACTTC. The rearrangement links TRBV21-1 to TRBJ2-7; the table calls TRBD2, which could not be checked here. TRBV21-1 is tagged as a pseudogene. CDR3 length: 14 amino acids.

V gene TRBV7-9 combines with J gene TRBJ1-2, with 9 positions matching TRBD1. The CDR3 runs 15 residues. V shed 1 base, J shed 6 bases, and the junction held 6 bases outside the gene matches. Germline values: CDR1 SEHNR, CDR2 FQNEAQ (reference sequence). The CDR3 region has the DNA TGTGCCAGCAGCTTAGGCGGGACAGGGAACGATGGCTACACCTTC. This gives the protein CASSLGGTGNDGYTF.